Given below is one TCR beta chain in context. The target of this receptor is not known. No base quality values were provided; no much bigger clone lies one nucleotide off. The entry originates in a study of regulatory T cells in long-lasting Graves disease (dated by TCRdb to about 2021). Background on the whole study: Persistent Graves' disease was defined as antithyroid drug treatment for over 5 years with persistently positive TSH receptor autoantibodies. The study was registered as a clinical trial and conducted in China. Persistent Graves' disease patients were compared with newly diagnosed Graves' disease patients by peripheral blood TCR sequencing and RNA sequencing. TCR sequencing covered around 13 persistent and approximately 20 newly diagnosed Graves' disease patients, about 35 samples in total. On average, persistent Graves' disease patients in the clinical cohort had been on antithyroid drugs for about 10 years. Broad study findings and their caveats: Compared with newly diagnosed patients, patients with persistent Graves' disease had lower TCR Shannon entropy and fewer highly expanded clones, which suggests clonal expansion. As a limitation, the authors acknowledged that the small sample size may reduce accuracy. Persistent patients shared more public clonotypes among themselves (more than 2,500) than newly diagnosed patients did (nearly 1,000). Preferential use of TRBV28, TRBJ1-2 and TRBJ2-5 was observed in persistent disease, whereas TRBV20-1 and TRBJ2-1 were favored in newly diagnosed disease. Only the TCR beta chain was sequenced and analyzed. Peripheral blood alone was examined, since thyroid tissue, which constituted the primary lesion, could not be accessed.

Libraries came from multiplex PCR. TCRdb lists the instrument as Illumina HiSeq 4000. iRepertoire HTBI primers and Arm-PCR amplification of CDR3 regions were used to construct TCR beta libraries. Before sequencing, the PCR products underwent gel purification. As for how the authors treated the data: Gene usage analysis of CDR3 amino acid clonotypes used the 60 to 80 TRBV and some 15 TRBJ segments found across samples. COPE and FqMerger were used to merge the filtered high-quality paired reads into contigs. BLAST was used to align contigs to IMGT TRBV, TRBD and TRBJ reference genes, and CDR3 was defined according to IMGT. Highly expanded clones were defined as clonotypes with a frequency above 0.1%. Shannon entropy was used to measure repertoire diversity, and the Gini coefficient was used to measure V-J evenness. Public clonotypes were defined as clonotypes shared by more than one individual. TCRdb applied fastp at Q25 and MiXCR to the public reads, then kept only in-frame beta chains. Duplicate CDR3 protein sequences are folded into a single record with the most common DNA and genes. TCRdb, not the authors, supplied the V and J calls. In all, the sample holds about 450,000 distinct CDR3 sequences, and 23% of those were seen once. Jointly, the top ten make up approximately 25% of the sample.

The time point label, as the study defines it: persistent/refractory GD, antithyroid drugs over 5 years with positive TRAb. For both TCR sequencing and RNA sequencing, RNA was extracted from PBMCs using TRIzol. The diagnosis of Graves' disease followed American Thyroid Association guidelines. Patients were recruited from an endocrinology department in Xi'an, China. From each patient, 7.5 to 10 milliliters of peripheral blood was collected into an EDTA anticoagulant tube. PBMCs were isolated by Ficoll Paque Plus density gradient separation without further T cell sorting. An Agilent 2100 Bioanalyzer and agarose gel were used to check RNA quality, and a NanoDrop 2000 was used to measure RNA concentration. Including cysteine and phenylalanine, the CDR3 has 16 amino acids. Left in the record is the CDR3 DNA by itself, 48 bases read in frame from the first base. V loses 4 bases of germline sequence and J loses 0 bases, and the interval between the two ends is 12 bases. According to the germline V gene, CDR1 reads KGHDR and CDR2 reads SFDVKD.

Material: peripheral blood mononuclear cells (PBMCs), obtained when the disease was refractory, from a patient treated with antithyroid drugs. The TCR sequence derives from a female donor with Graves disease. The sequence is built from TRBV24-1 and TRBJ2-4; matching of 6 bases hints at TRBD1 as the D gene. The CDR3 sequence is CATSDKNREAKNIQYF. At the DNA level, the sequence is TGTGCCACCAGTGACAAGAACAGGGAAGCCAAAAACATTCAGTACTTC.